The 19 T cell receptor beta chains in this list originate from one sample, sequenced in a study of T cell changes during pregnancy in multiple sclerosis. The repertoire was sequenced with immunoSEQ multiplex PCR; TCRdb's copy has only in-frame clones and lacks some. The sample includes approximately 25,000 clones, 86% of them seen just once. Sequenced material: CD8+ T cells from peripheral blood mononuclear cells, taken in the first trimester of pregnancy. These TCRs come from a female donor in good health, enrolled as a control in a pregnancy study.

The chain combines TRBV11-2 with TRBJ2-1; 10 nucleotides match TRBD2. V lost 8 bases to trimming and J lost 6 bases; unmatched junction nucleotides: 10. The CDR3 consists of 15 residues. The germline V gene has CDR1 SGHAT and CDR2 FQNNGV. This CDR3 reads CASVAGTSASNEQFF. The CDR3 DNA is TGTGCCAGCGTGGCCGGGACTAGCGCTTCCAATGAGCAGTTCTTC. The full variable domain, rest sourced from reference TRBV11-2 and TRBJ2-1, is EAGVAQSPRYKIIEKRQSVAFWCNPISGHATLYWYQQILGQGPKLLIQFQNNGVVDDSQLPKDRFSAERLKGVDSTLKIQPAKLEDSAVYLCASVAGTSASNEQFFGPGTRLTVL.

The chain links TRBV6-1 to TRBJ2-1; 7 bases are shared with TRBD1. Per germline, CDR1 MNHNS and CDR2 SASEGT. V shed 0 bases and J 0 bases; nucleotides not matched to a gene: 2. This CDR3 contains 16 residues. The CDR3 coding sequence is TGTGCCAGCAGTGAAGCGGCAGGGGGCTCCTACAATGAGCAGTTCTTC. Translating gives CASSEAAGGSYNEQFF.

The chain couples TRBV7-2 to TRBJ1-1; D might be TRBD1 (6 bases). Trimming shortened V by 3 bases and J by 7 bases, and 15 bases separated the two germline ends. There are 14 residues in the CDR3. Germline V gene lookup returns CDR1 SGHTA and CDR2 FQGNSA. The CDR3 DNA reads TGTGCCAGCAGCTTGGGAGGGGGGGCCGGTGAAGCTTTCTTT. It specifies CASSLGGGAGEAFF.

The chain is built from TRBV28 and TRBJ2-6, with a possible D match to TRBD2 (5 bases). V was pared by 6 bases and J by 4 bases, with 13 bases between. Germline V gives CDR1 MDHEN, CDR2 SYDVKM. The CDR3 is 15 residues long. CDR3 loop: CASRGRGSGANVLTF. CDR3 DNA sequence: TGTGCCAGCAGGGGCCGAGGGTCAGGGGCCAACGTCCTGACTTTC.

This clone was counted many times. This sequence joins TRBV27 and TRBJ1-6, with D unresolved. The CDR3 length is 13 residues. Germline V gene lookup returns CDR1 MNHEY and CDR2 SMNVEV (reference sequence). Between the trimmed V and J ends, which lost 2 bases and 10 bases, there was a span of 9 bases. This chain's CDR3 is CASSLIRESPLHF. The CDR3 nucleotides are TGTGCCAGCAGTTTAATCCGGGAGTCACCCCTCCACTTT.

The V gene is TRBV7-9, the J gene TRBJ1-4; 10 nucleotides agree with TRBD1. Germline V gene lookup returns CDR1 SEHNR and CDR2 FQNEAQ (reference sequence). The CDR3 loop spans 14 amino acids. The J segment lost 7 bases and the V segment lost 6 bases, leaving 5 bases of the junction unmatched. CDR3 nucleotide sequence: TGTGCCAGCAGTTCGACAGGGGGCATTGAAAAACTGTTTTTT. It translates to CASSSTGGIEKLFF.

This rearrangement joins TRBV5-8 to TRBJ2-1; 7 bases map to TRBD1. J was trimmed by 4 bases and V by 0 bases; bases with no gene match: 4. CDR1 is SGHTS and CDR2 is YDEGEE in the germline V gene. The CDR3 is 15 amino acids. CDR3 sequence: CASSLAGTVYNEQFF. CDR3 in DNA: TGTGCCAGCAGCTTGGCCGGGACAGTATACAATGAGCAGTTCTTC.

The genes are TRBV28 and TRBJ1-2; perhaps TRBD1 as D (5 bases). Germline V gene data show CDR1 as MDHEN and CDR2 as SYDVKM. Trimming shortened V by 2 bases and J by 9 bases, and 19 bases separated the two germline ends. The length of the CDR3 is 15 residues. CDR3 residues: CASSLGLKGLRSYTF. DNA for the CDR3: TGTGCCAGCAGTTTAGGGTTAAAGGGGCTGAGGAGCTACACCTTC.

The J gene is TRBJ1-2, the V gene TRBV28; 8 bases match TRBD1. CDR1 is MDHEN, CDR2 SYDVKM, per germline. V shed 7 bases and J 2 bases; nucleotides not matched to a gene: 3. This CDR3 has 13 amino acids. The CDR3 DNA is TGTGCCAGCACCAGGACAGGGAACTATGGCTACACCTTC. It is translated as CASTRTGNYGYTF.

This clone was counted once. The rearrangement joins TRBV28 to TRBJ2-2; TRBD1 aligns across 9 bases. V lost 5 bases to trimming and J lost 6 bases; unmatched junction nucleotides: 10. Germline CDR1 is MDHEN and CDR2 is SYDVKM. This CDR3 contains 16 residues. The CDR3 is CASSGTGTGFPGELFF. As DNA, the CDR3 is TGTGCCAGCAGTGGCACCGGGACAGGGTTCCCCGGGGAGCTGTTTTTT.

The chain has TRBV27 and TRBJ2-7; TRBD2 agrees at 10 bases. Germline CDR1 is MNHEY and CDR2 is SMNVEV (reference sequence). Trimming removed 2 bases from V and 2 bases from J; junction bases left unmatched: 3. The CDR3 has 15 amino acids. In DNA form, the CDR3 reads TGTGCCAGCAGTTTACGGACTAGCGGAACCTACGAGCAGTACTTC. Protein product: CASSLRTSGTYEQYF.

The chain recombines TRBV15 with TRBJ1-2; no clear D gene. V lost 6 bases, J lost 6 bases, and 8 bases lay in between. This CDR3 has 11 amino acids. Germline V gives CDR1 LNHNV, CDR2 YYDKDF (reference sequence). CDR3 protein: CATRGEDGYTF. The DNA of the CDR3 is TGTGCCACCAGAGGAGAGGATGGCTACACCTTC. The full variable domain, in which reference TRBV15 and TRBJ1-2 provide the parts outside the CDR3, is DAMVIQNPRYQVTQFGKPVTLSCSQTLNHNVMYWYQQKSSQAPKLLFHYYDKDFNNEADTPDNFQSRRPNTSFCFLDIRSPGLGDTAMYLCATRGEDGYTFGSGTRLTVV.

This chain connects TRBV4-1 to TRBJ2-3, with 12 bases aligning to TRBD2. The V and J ends lost 0 bases and 6 bases, in that order; junction bases with no gene match: 4. The germline gives CDR1 MGHRA, CDR2 YSYEKL. The CDR3 totals 16 residues. Here the CDR3 DNA reads TGCGCCAGCAGCCAAGAATTGGGACTAGCGGGCGATACGCAGTATTTT. Translating gives CASSQELGLAGDTQYF.

This chain connects TRBV5-1 to TRBJ1-1, with 9 bases lining up with TRBD1. Germline CDR1 SGHRS, CDR2 YFSETQ. The length of the CDR3 is 15 residues. V lost 4 bases, J lost 2 bases, and 6 bases stayed unmatched. Here the CDR3 DNA reads TGCGCCAGCAGCATACCGGGACAGGGTAACACTGAAGCTTTCTTT. This sequence encodes CASSIPGQGNTEAFF.

This clone showed up just a few times. The V gene is TRBV28, the J gene TRBJ2-2; D unresolved. The CDR3 totals 11 residues. Trimming took 4 bases from V and 7 from J, leaving 4 bases between them. Germline V CDR1 and CDR2: MDHEN, SYDVKM. CDR3 in DNA: TGTGCCAGCAGTTCCAACGGGGAGCTGTTTTTT. Translation gives CASSSNGELFF. Using reference TRBV28 and TRBJ2-2 for the parts outside the CDR3, the full variable domain is DVKVTQSSRYLVKRTGEKVFLECVQDMDHENMFWYRQDPGLGLRLIYFSYDVKMKEKGDIPEGYSVSREKKERFSLILESASTNQTSMYLCASSSNGELFFGEGSRLTVL.

CDR3 in DNA: TGTGCCAGCACCGTCGAGGCCGGGAGTAACGAGCAGTACTTC. Its protein product is CASTVEAGSNEQYF. The chain employs TRBV28 and TRBJ2-7, with D maybe TRBD2 (6 bases). The CDR3 runs to 14 residues. The germline V gene encodes CDR1 MDHEN and CDR2 SYDVKM. V was clipped by 7 bases and J by 5 bases, with 18 bases between them.

This clone occurred many times. The chain is built from TRBV6-4 and TRBJ2-3; 8 bases match TRBD2. This CDR3 is built from 15 residues. Germline V CDR1 and CDR2: MRHNA, SNTAGT. V lost 0 bases to trimming and J lost 1 base; unmatched junction nucleotides: 0. CDR3 in amino acids: CASSDSSGGTDTQYF. The CDR3 coding sequence is TGTGCCAGCAGTGACTCTAGCGGGGGCACAGATACGCAGTATTTT.

The chain carries TRBV28 and TRBJ2-1, with D maybe TRBD1 (6 bases). Germline CDR1 reads MDHEN; CDR2 reads SYDVKM. V dropped 9 bases and J dropped 8 bases, with 8 bases sitting between them. The CDR3 consists of 10 residues. CDR3 sequence: CASQGHEQFF. Here the CDR3 DNA reads TGTGCCAGTCAGGGGCATGAGCAGTTCTTC.

The V call is TRBV4-1, the J call TRBJ2-7, with 12 nucleotides matching TRBD1. The J segment lost 4 bases and the V segment lost 5 bases, leaving 6 bases of the junction unmatched. CDR3 length: 15 amino acids. CDR1 and CDR2 (germline): MGHRA, YSYEKL. The DNA for the CDR3 is TGCGCCAGCAGCTACCAGGGACAGGGGGCTTACGAGCAGTACTTC. Translation gives CASSYQGQGAYEQYF.